Presented here are 4 T cell receptor beta chains from one specimen sequenced in a study of cytomegalovirus exposure and HLA in healthy donors. The study ran its PCR with 60 Vbeta and 13 Jbeta primers. Here immunoSEQ multiplex PCR was the method, and the copy in TCRdb shows in-frame clones only, minus some. The table includes about 170,000 clones, about four fifths detected once. The sample taken for sequencing was PBMCs. The receptors were gathered from a woman aged 45-65 years in good health and CMV-seronegative.

The chain combines TRBV11-2 with TRBJ2-5, with D maybe TRBD2 (5 bases). With the DNA end fitting TRBJ2-7 better, the J assignment may be wrong. Germline-derived CDR1 and CDR2 are SGHAT and FQNNGV. CDR3 length: 16 amino acids. CDR3 sequence reads: CASSLQARGQRYEQYF. DNA of the CDR3: TGTGCCAGCAGCCTTCAAGCCCGGGGTCAGCGTTACGAGCAGTACTTC.

V usage is TRBV29-1 and J usage is TRBJ2-5; 12 bases line up with TRBD2. CDR1 is SQVTM and CDR2 is ANQGSEA in the germline V gene. Trimming cost V 6 bases and J 5 bases; bases outside gene matches: 13. The CDR3 is 16 amino acids. CDR3 loop: CSVTILAGGLEETQYF. Written as DNA, the CDR3 is TGCAGCGTGACTATACTAGCGGGGGGTCTCGAGGAGACCCAGTACTTC.

CDR3 sequence (DNA): TGTGCCAGTAGCCCGGACAGGCTTCAAGAGACCCAGTACTTC. Encoded protein: CASSPDRLQETQYF. The V call is TRBV19, the J call TRBJ2-5, with TRBD1 matching over 7 bases. The CDR3 consists of 14 residues. V lost 6 bases, J lost 2 bases, and 6 bases stayed unmatched. Germline assignment: CDR1 LNHDA and CDR2 SQIVND (reference sequence).

V and J are TRBV7-2 and TRBJ2-3, with 9 nucleotides matching TRBD2. The CDR3 sequence is 16 residues long. Germline assignment: CDR1 SGHTA and CDR2 FQGNSA. J was trimmed by 4 bases and V by 1 base; bases with no gene match: 6. CDR3 protein: CASSLGLAGEADTQYF. The CDR3 coding sequence is TGTGCCAGCAGCTTAGGATTAGCGGGGGAAGCAGATACGCAGTATTTT.